This entry describes one T cell receptor beta chain. The protocol was immunoSEQ multiplex PCR, while the TCRdb copy is restricted to in-frame clones and leaves out a portion. Among 100,000 or so clones listed, about 90% were seen once. The sample is drawn from a study of blood T cell repertoires in COVID-19. Study information: COVID-19 samples from acute and convalescent phases originated in the United States, Italy and Spain.

Material for sequencing was peripheral blood. The source of this sequence is a woman aged 45-60 years in a cohort sampled during active COVID-19.

DNA of the CDR3: TGTGCCACCAGAACATCGGGACTAGATAGCGAGCAGTACTTC. The encoded protein is CATRTSGLDSEQYF. V and J are TRBV6-6 and TRBJ2-7; 8 nucleotides align to TRBD2. CDR3 length: 14 residues. CDR1 is MNHNY and CDR2 is SVGAGI in the germline V gene (reference sequence). J gave up 6 bases and V 10 bases, and 14 bases lay outside the gene matches.